This T cell receptor (beta chain) comes out of a study of T cell changes during pregnancy in multiple sclerosis. Repertoires were generated with immunoSEQ multiplex PCR, while TCRdb's copy carries only in-frame clones and drops some. The sample has 80,000 to 100,000 clones; 75% to 95% are singletons. This CDR3 contains 13 residues. The germline gives CDR1 SGHDN, CDR2 FVKESK. V dropped 0 bases and J dropped 14 bases, with 13 bases sitting between them. This receptor was taken from a female donor in good health, enrolled as a control in a pregnancy study. The rearrangement uses TRBV14 and TRBJ1-4; D not certain. The material was peripheral blood, obtained in the second trimester of pregnancy. CDR3 loop: CASSQDLGRSLFF. For the CDR3, the DNA is TGTGCCAGCAGCCAAGATCTCGGGAGGAGCCTGTTTTTT. The full variable domain, in which reference TRBV14 and TRBJ1-4 provide the parts outside the CDR3, is EAGVTQFPSHSVIEKGQTVTLRCDPISGHDNLYWYRRVMGKEIKFLLHFVKESKQDESGMPNNRFLAERTGGTYSTLKVQPAELEDSGVYFCASSQDLGRSLFFGSGTQLSVL.